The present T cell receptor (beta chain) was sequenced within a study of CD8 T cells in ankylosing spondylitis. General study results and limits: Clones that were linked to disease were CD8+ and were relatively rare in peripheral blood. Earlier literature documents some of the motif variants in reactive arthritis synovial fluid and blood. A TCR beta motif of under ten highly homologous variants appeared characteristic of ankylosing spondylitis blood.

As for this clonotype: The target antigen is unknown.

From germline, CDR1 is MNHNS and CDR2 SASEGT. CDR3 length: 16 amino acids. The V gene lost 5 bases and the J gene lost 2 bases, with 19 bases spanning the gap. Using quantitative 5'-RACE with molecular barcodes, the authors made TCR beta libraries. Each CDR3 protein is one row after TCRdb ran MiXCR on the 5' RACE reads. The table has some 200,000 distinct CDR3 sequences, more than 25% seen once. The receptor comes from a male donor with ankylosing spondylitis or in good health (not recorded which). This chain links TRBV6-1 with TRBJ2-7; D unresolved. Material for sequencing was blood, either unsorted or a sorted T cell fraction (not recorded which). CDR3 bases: TGTGCCAGCAGTACCTTTTTTGCGGACCGTCCCTACGAGCAGTACTTC. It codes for CASSTFFADRPYEQYF.